A single sample is the source of the 27 T cell receptor beta chains below, sequenced in a study of molecular identifiers for immune sequencing clone quantification. TCRdb called the PCR reads again in MiXCR, with one record for every CDR3 protein. The top ten hold approximately 0.8% of the sample, which has 300,000 to 400,000 distinct CDR3 sequences, over 20% seen once. Sequenced input: naive CD8+ T cells from blood, with Jurkat cell RNA spiked in. Stated subset: FACS-sorted CD8+CD4-CCR7+CD45RA+ naive T cells. These receptors all stem from a human donor in good health. Some libraries in this study had Jurkat cell RNA spiked in.

This clonotype was seen repeatedly, ten times or more. The chain couples TRBV14 to TRBJ2-3; 9 bases are shared with TRBD1. This CDR3 is built from 18 residues. Germline trimming cut 3 bases from V and 2 bases from J; bases unmatched to any gene: 12. Germline V CDR1 and CDR2: SGHDN, FVKESK. CDR3 residues: CASSHLLRTGDSTDTQYF. CDR3 DNA: TGTGCCAGCAGCCACCTGCTTCGGACAGGGGATTCCACAGATACGCAGTATTTT.

There are many counts of this clonotype. The J gene is TRBJ1-1, the V gene TRBV12-3 or TRBV12-4; D gene uncertain. There are 14 residues in the CDR3. V was clipped by 3 bases and J by 2 bases, with 10 bases between them. The CDR3 coding sequence is TGTGCCAGCAGTTTGATAGGGAAAAACACTGAAGCTTTCTTT. Translating gives CASSLIGKNTEAFF.

This rearrangement joins TRBV12-3 or TRBV12-4 to TRBJ2-5; no reliable D call. The CDR3 covers 13 residues. V was pared by 7 bases and J by 5 bases, with 14 bases between. CDR3 coding DNA: TGTGCCAGCAAAGAAGCGTCCGAGGAGACCCAGTACTTC. It codes for CASKEASEETQYF.

This clonotype has more than one count but fewer than ten. This CDR3 is CASSEPRGGQETQYF. CDR3 DNA: TGCGCCAGCAGTGAGCCGAGGGGTGGTCAAGAGACCCAGTACTTC. This chain uses TRBV10-1 with TRBJ2-5, with D perhaps assigned TRBD1 or TRBD2 (5 bases each). The CDR3 has 15 residues. The ends were cut back, 2 bases at V and 2 bases at J, with 12 bases in the middle. Germline assignment: CDR1 WNHNN and CDR2 SYGVQD (reference sequence).

Only a few counts were recorded for this clonotype. Given a much more abundant clone one base away, this may be a read error. J is TRBJ2-5 and V is TRBV15; D is uncertain. This CDR3 region has 14 residues. Germline V gene data show CDR1 as LNHNV and CDR2 as YYDKDF (reference sequence). Trimming shortened V by 4 bases and J by 5 bases, and 14 bases separated the two germline ends. Written as DNA, the CDR3 is TGTGCCACCAGCAAACCTGACGGTCTCGAGACCCAGTACTTC. Protein: CATSKPDGLETQYF.

This clonotype has ten or more counts. The gene calls are TRBV28 and TRBJ1-5; D is unclear. Germline CDR1 reads MDHEN; CDR2 reads SYDVKM. V dropped 5 bases and J dropped 4 bases, with 15 bases sitting between them. The CDR3 is 15 residues long. This CDR3 reads CASSTPNWENQPQHF. The DNA for the CDR3 is TGTGCCAGCAGTACGCCTAACTGGGAGAATCAGCCCCAGCATTTT.

This clonotype was counted only a few times. The chain couples TRBV6-2 or TRBV6-3 to TRBJ2-7; D call uncertain. From germline, CDR1 is MNHEY and CDR2 SVGEGT. The CDR3 totals 15 residues. V dropped 5 bases and J dropped 3 bases, with 17 bases sitting between them. The CDR3 DNA sequence: TGTGCCAGCAGTCTGGAATCCCTTTCGTACTACGAGCAGTACTTC. Its translation: CASSLESLSYYEQYF.

Comment on this clonotype: A clone one base away is much larger, so this may be a read error. This rearrangement joins TRBV4-3 to TRBJ2-7; TRBD2 matches 7 bases. This CDR3 region has 15 residues. Germline V gene data show CDR1 as LGHNA and CDR2 as YSLEER. As DNA, the CDR3 is TGCGCCAGCAGCCCGGGGGGACGGAGCTCCTACGAGCAGTGCTTC. Residues: CASSPGGRSSYEQCF.

The gene calls are TRBV6-1 and TRBJ2-3; D is possibly TRBD2 (5 bases). Per the germline V gene, CDR1 is MNHNS and CDR2 is SASEGT. The V gene lost 3 bases and the J gene lost 6 bases, with 13 bases spanning the gap. The length of the CDR3 is 14 residues. The chain's CDR3 is CASSEGSGMDTQYF. The CDR3 DNA reads TGTGCCAGCAGTGAGGGGTCCGGGATGGATACGCAGTATTTT.

Many counts were recorded for this clonotype. The chain couples TRBV20-1 to TRBJ1-3, with D maybe TRBD1 (6 bases). This CDR3 is 13 amino acids long. CDR1 is DFQATT and CDR2 is SNEGSKA in the germline V gene (reference sequence). With 7 bases removed from V and 0 bases from J, the gap between germline ends came to 10 bases. The CDR3 DNA is TGCAGTGTACTACAGGGCTCTGGAAACACCATATATTTT. This gives the protein CSVLQGSGNTIYF.

The chain couples TRBV13 to TRBJ1-1; D perhaps matches TRBD1 (5 bases). V dropped 1 base and J dropped 5 bases, with 17 bases sitting between them. Germline V gene data show CDR1 as PRHDT and CDR2 as FYEKMQ (reference sequence). This CDR3 contains 16 residues. The CDR3 DNA reads as TGTGCCAGCAGCTTAGTAGGTGCGCGGGGGAATACTGAAGCTTTCTTT. It codes for CASSLVGARGNTEAFF.

This sequence joins TRBV15 and TRBJ2-4; 8 bases match TRBD1. The V gene end was trimmed by 3 bases and the J gene end by 5 bases; junction bases not matched to a gene: 0. The CDR3 consists of 13 residues. Germline CDR1 and CDR2: LNHNV and YYDKDF (reference sequence). This chain's CDR3 is CATSSRGQNIQYF. The CDR3 DNA reads TGTGCCACCAGCAGCAGGGGGCAAAACATTCAGTACTTC.

This clonotype showed up just a few times. The chain uses TRBV7-3 and TRBJ2-2; D is undetermined. CDR3 size: 14 residues. CDR1 is SGHTA, CDR2 FQGTGA, per germline. The V end lost 4 bases, the J end lost 8 bases, and 14 bases lay between the germline ends. CDR3: CASSWGLESGELFF. As DNA, the CDR3 is TGTGCCAGCAGCTGGGGATTAGAATCAGGGGAGCTGTTTTTT.

This clonotype was observed at least ten times. CDR3 in amino acids: CASSLGGPFYEQYF. DNA for the CDR3: TGTGCCAGCAGCTTGGGGGGACCGTTCTACGAGCAGTACTTC. The gene calls are TRBV7-9 and TRBJ2-7; D possibly corresponds to TRBD2 (6 bases). The CDR3 covers 14 residues. CDR1 and CDR2 (germline): SEHNR, FQNEAQ (reference sequence). Trimming removed 3 bases at V and 3 bases at J, with 12 bases between.

Ten or more counts support this clonotype. The CDR3 is CASSSSGRPVEQYF. The CDR3 nucleotides are TGTGCCAGCAGTTCTAGCGGGAGACCGGTCGAGCAGTACTTC. The chain employs TRBV28 and TRBJ2-7; 10 bases fit TRBD2. V lost 4 bases to trimming and J lost 6 bases; unmatched junction nucleotides: 6. Germline-derived CDR1 and CDR2 are MDHEN and SYDVKM. The CDR3 consists of 14 residues.

This clonotype was detected only a few times. One junction end does not reproduce the germline sequence, and a read error may be involved. This sequence joins TRBV19 and TRBJ2-2; the D gene is possibly TRBD2 (5 bases). This CDR3 contains 15 residues. CDR1 is LNHDA and CDR2 is SQIVND in the germline V gene (reference sequence). CDR3 in amino acids: CASSFGVRGTGEPFF. In DNA form, the CDR3 reads TGTGCCAGTAGTTTCGGGGTCCGAGGCACCGGGGAGCCGTTTTTT.

This clonotype was found a few times. V usage is TRBV20-1 and J usage is TRBJ2-2; tentatively, D is TRBD1 (5 bases). Germline V CDR1 and CDR2: DFQATT, SNEGSKA (reference sequence). Between the trimmed V and J ends, which lost 5 bases and 8 bases, there was a span of 9 bases. The CDR3 is 11 amino acids. CDR3 region: CSALGPGELFF. Here the CDR3 DNA reads TGCAGTGCTCTGGGGCCTGGGGAGCTGTTTTTT.

Ten or more counts support this clonotype. The chain has TRBV12-5 and TRBJ2-5, with unresolved D. Deletions cut 2 bases from V and 2 bases from J, with 12 bases between. The CDR3 totals 15 residues. The germline CDR1 and CDR2 sequences are LGHNT and FRNRAP. CDR3 amino acids: CASGLNSFSQETQYF. The CDR3 DNA sequence: TGTGCTAGTGGTTTGAACTCCTTTTCACAAGAGACCCAGTACTTC.

J is TRBJ2-7 and V is TRBV30, with D maybe TRBD1 (6 bases). This CDR3 is built from 13 residues. The V gene's germline CDR1 is GTSNPN and CDR2 SVGIG (reference sequence). The ends were cut back, 5 bases at V and 1 base at J, with 12 bases in the middle. Here the CDR3 DNA reads TGTGCCTGGCGTAGACAGGTTTCCTACGAGCAGTACTTC. Encoded protein: CAWRRQVSYEQYF.

In this sample, this clonotype turned up many times. The chain combines TRBV7-2 with TRBJ2-7, with 9 bases that match TRBD1. V shed 5 bases, J shed 9 bases, and the junction held 8 bases outside the gene matches. The germline V gene has CDR1 SGHTA and CDR2 FQGNSA. The CDR3 is 13 amino acids. The CDR3 is CASSPGQGLSQYF. CDR3 bases: TGTGCCAGCAGCCCGGGACAGGGACTATCGCAGTACTTC.

The chain links TRBV7-9 to TRBJ2-2, with 7 bases that match TRBD2. Germline assignment: CDR1 SEHNR and CDR2 FQNEAQ (reference sequence). The CDR3 sequence is 15 residues long. V gave up 1 base and J gave up 4 bases; unmatched junction bases: 3. DNA for the CDR3: TGTGCCAGCAGCTTAGGGTCTAGCGGCACCGGGGAGCTGTTTTTT. It yields the protein CASSLGSSGTGELFF.

Note on this clonotype: A much bigger clone sits one base away, suggesting this may be a read error. The chain couples TRBV29-1 to TRBJ1-3, with no clear D. CDR3 length: 15 residues. Per the germline V gene, CDR1 is SQVTM and CDR2 is ANQGSEA. The CDR3 protein is CSVPGPGLSGDTIYF. CDR3 DNA: TGCAGCGTTCCGGGTCCGGGTCTCTCTGGAGACACCATATATTTT.

In the case of this clonotype: This clone may be a read error of a much larger clone one base away. The conserved closing phenylalanine or tryptophan is absent in this CDR3, likely reflecting a read error. The rearrangement uses TRBV4-3 and TRBJ1-1; D gene uncertain. Germline values: CDR1 LGHNA, CDR2 YSLEER. The V end was cut by 0 bases, the J end by 1 base, with 9 bases between. The CDR3 sequence is 15 residues long. The DNA of the CDR3 is TGCGCCAGCAGCCAAGATAGTCCGGCGAACACTGAAGCTTTCCTT. Translation gives CASSQDSPANTEAFL.

This clonotype was detected many times. J is TRBJ1-5 and V is TRBV7-9; D remains unclear. Trimming cost V 4 bases and J 4 bases, with 8 bases left between them. The CDR3 consists of 13 residues. Germline CDR1 is SEHNR and CDR2 is FQNEAQ (reference sequence). CDR3 DNA sequence: TGTGCCAGCAGCTCGGAGCTAAATCAGCCCCAGCATTTT. Amino acids: CASSSELNQPQHF.

As for this clonotype: A much larger clone lies a single base off, so this may be a read error. This chain uses TRBV19 with TRBJ2-6; D is unresolved. The ends were cut back, 5 bases at V and 0 bases at J, with 11 bases in the middle. The CDR3 runs to 16 residues. Germline loops: CDR1 LNHDA, CDR2 SQIVND (reference sequence). CDR3 sequence: CASSRAWSSGANVLTF. In DNA form, the CDR3 reads TGTGCCAGTAGTCGAGCATGGAGCTCTGGGGCCAACGTCCTGACTTTC.

This clonotype has only a few counts. An end of the junction does not agree with germline; a read error may underlie this. The rearrangement joins TRBV4-1 to TRBJ1-1, with 8 bases aligning to TRBD1. The CDR3 is made up of 14 amino acids. The V gene's germline CDR1 is MGHRA and CDR2 YSYEKL. The CDR3 DNA sequence: TGCGCCAGCAGCATCCAGGGGGCCGGCACTAAAGCTTTCTTT. It codes for CASSIQGAGTKAFF.

This clonotype appeared many times. J is TRBJ1-4 and V is TRBV7-9; no reliable D call. Per germline, CDR1 SEHNR and CDR2 FQNEAQ (reference sequence). The CDR3 sequence is 13 residues long. V was trimmed by 2 bases and J by 5 bases, leaving 6 bases between them. The DNA for the CDR3 is TGTGCCAGCAGCTTATCCCCGAATGAAAAACTGTTTTTT. Amino acids: CASSLSPNEKLFF. Combining the CDR3 with reference TRBV7-9 and TRBJ1-4 gives the whole variable domain DTGVSQNPRHKITKRGQNVTFRCDPISEHNRLYWYRQTLGQGPEFLTYFQNEAQLEKSRLLSDRFSAERPKGSFSTLEIQRTEQGDSAMYLCASSLSPNEKLFFGSGTQLSVL.